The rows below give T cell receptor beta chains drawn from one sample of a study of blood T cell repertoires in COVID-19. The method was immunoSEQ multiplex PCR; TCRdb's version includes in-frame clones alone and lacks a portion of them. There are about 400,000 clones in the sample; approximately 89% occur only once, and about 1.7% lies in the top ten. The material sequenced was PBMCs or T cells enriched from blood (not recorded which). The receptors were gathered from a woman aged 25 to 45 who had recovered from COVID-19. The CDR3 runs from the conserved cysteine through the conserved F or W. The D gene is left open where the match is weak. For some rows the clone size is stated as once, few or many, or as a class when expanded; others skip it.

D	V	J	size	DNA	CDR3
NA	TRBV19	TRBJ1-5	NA	TGTGCCAGTAGTATAGTGGGTTCGGGTATGGGCAATCAGCCCCAGCATTTT	CASSIVGSGMGNQPQHF
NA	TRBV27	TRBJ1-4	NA	TGTGCCAGCAGTCAGGGACAACTAAATGAAAAACTGTTTTTT	CASSQGQLNEKLFF
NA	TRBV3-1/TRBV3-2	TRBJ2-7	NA	TGTGCCAGCAGCCTGACTGCTTACGAGCAGTACTTC	CASSLTAYEQYF
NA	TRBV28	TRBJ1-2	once	TGTGCCAGCAGTTCTCTACTGGACAGATACTATGGCTACACCTTC	CASSSLLDRYYGYTF
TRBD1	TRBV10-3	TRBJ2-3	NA	TGTGCCTCCGGGACCCGACAGGGGCCAGCAGATACGCAGTATTTT	CASGTRQGPADTQYF
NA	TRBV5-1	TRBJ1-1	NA	TGCGCCAGCAGCTTAACCCCAAACAGGGCAGTGGCTTTCTTT	CASSLTPNRAVAFF
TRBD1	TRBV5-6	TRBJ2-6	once	TGTGCCAGCAGCTTGGGAGGGACAGGAACGTACTCTGGGGCCAACGTCCTGACTTTC	CASSLGGTGTYSGANVLTF
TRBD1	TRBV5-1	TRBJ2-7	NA	TGCGCCAGCAGCTTGGCCGTCGGGACAGGCAACTACGAGCAGTACTTC	CASSLAVGTGNYEQYF
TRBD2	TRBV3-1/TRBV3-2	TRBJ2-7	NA	TGTGCCAGCAGCCCAGGTCTAGCGGGAGATGAGCAGTACTTC	CASSPGLAGDEQYF
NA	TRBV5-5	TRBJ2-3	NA	TGTGCCAGCAGCACCGAGAGGGCAGATACGCAGTATTTT	CASSTERADTQYF
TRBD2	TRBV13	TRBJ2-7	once	TGTGCCAGCAGCCCGCGGGGGGACACCTACGAGCAGTACTTC	CASSPRGDTYEQYF
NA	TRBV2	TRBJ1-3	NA	TGTGCCAGCAGTGGGAGGGTTGGAAACACCATATATTTT	CASSGRVGNTIYF
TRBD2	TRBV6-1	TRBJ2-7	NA	TGTGCCAGCAGTGAAGGGGCTAGCGGAGCCGCCTACGAGCAGTACTTC	CASSEGASGAAYEQYF
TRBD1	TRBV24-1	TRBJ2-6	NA	TGTGCCACCGGGGACAGGGCTGGGGCCAACGTCCTGACTTTC	CATGDRAGANVLTF
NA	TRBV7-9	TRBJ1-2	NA	TGTGCCAGCAGCTTAGATTTCCTACAGGCGAACAACTATGGCTACACCTTC	CASSLDFLQANNYGYTF
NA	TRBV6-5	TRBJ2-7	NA	TGTGCCAGCAGTTACTCGGGGCCGTTCTCCTACGAGCAGTACTTC	CASSYSGPFSYEQYF
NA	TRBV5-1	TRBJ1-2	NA	TGCGCCAGCAGCTCTCCAGGGTTCATCTATGGCTACACCTTC	CASSSPGFIYGYTF
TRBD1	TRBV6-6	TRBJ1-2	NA	TGTGCCAGCGTGAAACAGGGGGTCTATGGCTACACCTTC	CASVKQGVYGYTF
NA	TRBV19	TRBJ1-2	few	TGTGCCAGTAGTATCGGGGTGTTCTATGGCTACACCTTC	CASSIGVFYGYTF
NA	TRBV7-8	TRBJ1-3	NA	TGTGCCAGCAGCTTATACAGGGATGCTGGAAACACCATATATTTT	CASSLYRDAGNTIYF
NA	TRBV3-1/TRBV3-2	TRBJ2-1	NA	TGTGCCAGCAGCCTTCGACTCAATGAGCAGTTCTTC	CASSLRLNEQFF
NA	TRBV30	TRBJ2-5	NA	TGTGCCTGGAAAGGGGGAGCGGAGACCCAGTACTTC	CAWKGGAETQYF
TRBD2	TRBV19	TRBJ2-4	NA	TGTGCCAGTAGTTCGACCGGGACTAGCGGGGTTGCCAAAAACATTCAGTACTTC	CASSSTGTSGVAKNIQYF
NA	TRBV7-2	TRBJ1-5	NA	TGTGCCAGCAGCTTAAACAGGGAGTATCAGCCCCAGCATTTT	CASSLNREYQPQHF
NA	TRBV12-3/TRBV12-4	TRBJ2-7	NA	TGTGCCAGCACCTTGACAGGACCCTACGAGCAGTACTTC	CASTLTGPYEQYF
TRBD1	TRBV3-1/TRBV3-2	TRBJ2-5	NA	TGTGCCAGCAGCCAGGCAGGGACAGGCGGGCAAGAGACCCAGTACTTC	CASSQAGTGGQETQYF
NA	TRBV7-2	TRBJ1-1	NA	TGTGCCAGCAGCTTAGATAGCCGGCGAGGGACTGAAGCTTTCTTT	CASSLDSRRGTEAFF
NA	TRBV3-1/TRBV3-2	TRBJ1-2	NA	TGTGCCAGCAGCCAAGATCGGGGGTTCGACGGCTACACCTTC	CASSQDRGFDGYTF
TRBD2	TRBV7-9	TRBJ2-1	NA	TGTGCCAGCACCTCCACCGGGAGGGCCATCTACAATGAGCAGTTCTTC	CASTSTGRAIYNEQFF
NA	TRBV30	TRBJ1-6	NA	TGTGCCTGGGACGAACGGGATTCACCCCTCCACTTT	CAWDERDSPLHF
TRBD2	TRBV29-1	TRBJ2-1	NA	TGCAGCGTTGAGTTGGCGGGAGGGCCTCGGAATGAGCAGTTCTTC	CSVELAGGPRNEQFF
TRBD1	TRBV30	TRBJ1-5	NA	TGTGCCTGGAGTGGCGACAGGGGGCTCGGTCCCCAGCATTTT	CAWSGDRGLGPQHF
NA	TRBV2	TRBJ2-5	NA	TGTGCCAGCAGTGGGAGGGATGGGGAGACCCAGTACTTC	CASSGRDGETQYF
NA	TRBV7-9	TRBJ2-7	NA	TGTGCCAGCAGCCAGAGGGACAACGAGCAGTACTTC	CASSQRDNEQYF
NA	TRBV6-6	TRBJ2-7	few	TGTGCCAGCAGTTACTCGTGGCCCAACCCCAACGAGCAGTACTTC	CASSYSWPNPNEQYF
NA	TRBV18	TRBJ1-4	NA	TGTGCCAGCTCACCACCAGACAGACCAAATGAAAAACTGTTTTTT	CASSPPDRPNEKLFF
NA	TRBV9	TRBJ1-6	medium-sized	TGTGCCAGCAGCGTAGAAGAGGAACCCCTCCACTTT	CASSVEEEPLHF
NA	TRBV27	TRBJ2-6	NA	TGTGCCAGCAGTTTTGCGGGGAGCTCTGGGGCCAACGTCCTGACTTTC	CASSFAGSSGANVLTF
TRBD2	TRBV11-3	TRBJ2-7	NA	TGTGCCAGCAGCTCTGGACTAGCGGGCGAGCAGTACTTC	CASSSGLAGEQYF
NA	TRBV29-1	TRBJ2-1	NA	TGCAGCGTTGTGAGGGCTCCCCCCCACAATGAGCAGTTCTTC	CSVVRAPPHNEQFF
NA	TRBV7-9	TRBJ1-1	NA	TGTGCCAGCAGCTTAGCGGAGGTGGTGAACACTGAAGCTTTCTTT	CASSLAEVVNTEAFF
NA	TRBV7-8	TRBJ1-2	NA	TGTGCCAGCAGCCCAACACGAGGCTATGGCTACACCTTC	CASSPTRGYGYTF
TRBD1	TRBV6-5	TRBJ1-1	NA	TGTGCCACTCCCAGGGGGCTACGAGACACTGAAGCTTTCTTT	CATPRGLRDTEAFF
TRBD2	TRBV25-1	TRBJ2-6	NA	TGTGCCAGCAGTGAATACACGGGGGGCTCTGGGGCCAACGTCCTGACTTTC	CASSEYTGGSGANVLTF
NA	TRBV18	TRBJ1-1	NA	TGTGCCAGCTCACCACTGGGGGCGAACACTGAAGCTTTCTTT	CASSPLGANTEAFF
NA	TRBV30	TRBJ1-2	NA	TGTGCCTGGAGTGTAGCGACGGTCTATGGCTACACCTTC	CAWSVATVYGYTF
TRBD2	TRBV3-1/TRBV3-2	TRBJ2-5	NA	TGTGCCAGCAGCCATGCTAGCGGGGTTGGAGAGACCCAGTACTTC	CASSHASGVGETQYF
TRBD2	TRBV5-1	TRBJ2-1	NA	TGCGCCAGCAGCTCCGGCGCTAGCGGGTTTTACAATGAGCAGTTCTTC	CASSSGASGFYNEQFF
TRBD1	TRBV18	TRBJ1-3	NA	TGTGCCAGCTCACCCGGGACAGCAAGCCTCTCTGGAAACACCATATATTTT	CASSPGTASLSGNTIYF
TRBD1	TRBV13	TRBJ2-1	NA	TGTGCCAGCAGCCTCAACAGGGGAAATGAGCAGTTCTTC	CASSLNRGNEQFF
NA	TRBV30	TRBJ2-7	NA	TGTGCCTGGAGTGACGACAGAACCTACGAGCAGTACTTC	CAWSDDRTYEQYF
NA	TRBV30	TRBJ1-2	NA	TGTGCCTGTCCCTCCGGGATGAACTATGGCTACACCTTC	CACPSGMNYGYTF
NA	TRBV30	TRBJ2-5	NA	TGTGCCTGGAGACTAGAGACCCAGTACTTC	CAWRLETQYF
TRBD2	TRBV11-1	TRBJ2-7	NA	TGTGCCAGCAGCGGCACTAGCGGGGAATCCTACGAGCAGTACTTC	CASSGTSGESYEQYF
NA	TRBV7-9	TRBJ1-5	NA	TGTGCCAGCAGCTTAGAGGGAGGCGGCAATCAGCCCCAGCATTTT	CASSLEGGGNQPQHF
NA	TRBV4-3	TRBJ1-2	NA	TGCGCCAGCAGCCAAGCTTCCGGGACTGGAGGCTACACCTTC	CASSQASGTGGYTF
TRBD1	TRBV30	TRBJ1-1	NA	TGTGCCTGGAGTGAGAGGTTGGGGCAGGGGGTTTTCTTT	CAWSERLGQGVFF
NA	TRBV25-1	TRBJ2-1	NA	TGTGCCACCACGGAGGCATACAATGAGCAGTTCTTC	CATTEAYNEQFF
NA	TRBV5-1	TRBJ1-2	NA	TGCGCCAGCAGCCCCACGGACAGTTTAGATGGCTACACCTTC	CASSPTDSLDGYTF
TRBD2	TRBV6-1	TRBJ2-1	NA	TGTGCCAGCAGTGAAGGGGAGGGAATTAGCTCCTACAATGAGCAGTTCTTC	CASSEGEGISSYNEQFF